The T cell receptor beta chain under discussion was sequenced for a study of cytomegalovirus exposure and HLA in healthy donors. Study as a whole: T cells numbering around 180 million yielded roughly 120 million unique TCR beta sequences in an earlier analysis.

Notes on the study in general: The dataset shows that most TCR sequences were rare, while some public TCRs occurred in many donors. Altogether, about 160 TCR beta chains were recorded as cytomegalovirus-associated.

Trimming stripped 5 bases from V and 4 bases from J, with 15 bases between. From germline, CDR1 is MDHEN and CDR2 SYDVKM. The CDR3 runs to 15 residues. Note on this clone: No antigen is known for it.

With 60 Vbeta and 13 Jbeta primers, the PCR was carried out. Measured with immunoSEQ multiplex PCR; TCRdb has only the in-frame clones, and not every one. The sample's table shows tens of thousands of clones. The chain carries TRBV28 and TRBJ1-5; possible D gene TRBD1, 6 bases. The specimen was PBMCs. This TCR was sampled from a man aged 35-49 years in good health and CMV-seronegative. The CDR3 nucleotides are TGTGCCAGCAGTCTTAGTACAGGGTTTAATCAGCCCCAGCATTTT. This encodes CASSLSTGFNQPQHF.